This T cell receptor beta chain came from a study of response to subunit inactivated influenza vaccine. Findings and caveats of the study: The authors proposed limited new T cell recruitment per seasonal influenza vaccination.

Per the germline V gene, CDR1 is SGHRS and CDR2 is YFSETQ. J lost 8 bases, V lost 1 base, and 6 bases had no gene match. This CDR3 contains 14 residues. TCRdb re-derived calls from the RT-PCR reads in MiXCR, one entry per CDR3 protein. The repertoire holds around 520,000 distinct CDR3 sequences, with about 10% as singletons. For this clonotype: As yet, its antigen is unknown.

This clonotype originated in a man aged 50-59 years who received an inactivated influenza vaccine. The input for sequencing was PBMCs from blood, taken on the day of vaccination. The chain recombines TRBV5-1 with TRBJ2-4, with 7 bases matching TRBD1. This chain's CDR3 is CASSLRGGGYIQYF. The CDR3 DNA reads TGCGCCAGCAGCTTGAGAGGGGGCGGGTACATTCAGTACTTC.